Listed below are T cell receptor beta chains from one sample, sequenced in a study of blood T cell repertoires in COVID-19. Sequenced by immunoSEQ multiplex PCR; TCRdb stores in-frame clones only, minus some. Of about 140,000 clones in the sample, roughly 80% were seen once. Sequenced: peripheral blood. The receptors were gathered from a woman between 50 and 59 years old with active or convalescent COVID-19. CDR3s include the opening cysteine and the closing phenylalanine or tryptophan.

J: TRBJ2-3; V: TRBV6-5; CDR3: CASSYTGLATDTQYF
J: TRBJ1-2; V: TRBV6-5; CDR3: CASSYSQTAYGYTF
J: TRBJ1-6; V: TRBV6-1; CDR3: CASSEPGVVNSPLHF
J: TRBJ2-7; V: TRBV11-2; CDR3: CASSHGTGGPYEQYF
J: TRBJ2-3; V: TRBV4-3; CDR3: CASSQSGLAEADTQYF
J: TRBJ2-4; V: TRBV7-2; CDR3: CASSRDRGQNIQYF
J: TRBJ2-7; V: TRBV2; CDR3: CASSGGTGPYEQYF
J: TRBJ1-2; V: TRBV30; CDR3: CAWIQGQGAGGYTF
J: TRBJ2-3; V: TRBV11-2; CDR3: CASSQLGGLGTDTQYF
J: TRBJ1-1; V: TRBV2; CDR3: CASSGQGNTEAFF
J: TRBJ1-2; V: TRBV7-2; CDR3: CASSPPGVGYGYTF
J: TRBJ1-6; V: TRBV11-2; CDR3: CASSLVRTENSPLHF
J: TRBJ2-6; V: TRBV5-1; CDR3: CASSMAGVGANVLTF